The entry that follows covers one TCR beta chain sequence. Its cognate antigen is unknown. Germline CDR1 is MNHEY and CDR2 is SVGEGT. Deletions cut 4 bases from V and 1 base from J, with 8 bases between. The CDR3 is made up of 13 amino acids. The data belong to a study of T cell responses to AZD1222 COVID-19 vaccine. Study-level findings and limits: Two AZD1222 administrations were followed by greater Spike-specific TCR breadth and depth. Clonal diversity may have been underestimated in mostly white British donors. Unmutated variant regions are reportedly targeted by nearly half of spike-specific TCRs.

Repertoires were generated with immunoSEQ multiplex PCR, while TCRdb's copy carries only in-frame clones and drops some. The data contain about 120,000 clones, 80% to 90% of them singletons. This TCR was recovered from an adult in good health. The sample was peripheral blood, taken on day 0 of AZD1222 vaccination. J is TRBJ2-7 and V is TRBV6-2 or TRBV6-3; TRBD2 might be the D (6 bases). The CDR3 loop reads CASSSLASYEQYF. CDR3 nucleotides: TGTGCCAGCAGTTCCCTAGCGTCCTACGAGCAGTACTTC.